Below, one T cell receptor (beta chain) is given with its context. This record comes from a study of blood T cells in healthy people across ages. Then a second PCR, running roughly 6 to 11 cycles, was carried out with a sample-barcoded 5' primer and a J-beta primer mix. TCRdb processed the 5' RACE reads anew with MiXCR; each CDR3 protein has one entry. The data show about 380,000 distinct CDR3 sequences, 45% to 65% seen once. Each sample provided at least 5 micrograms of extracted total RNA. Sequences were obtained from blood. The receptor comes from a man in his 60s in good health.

As DNA, the CDR3 is TGCGCCAGCAGCGTATTAACCGGGACAGGGGCTGGTGGCTACACCTTC. Amino acids: CASSVLTGTGAGGYTF. This rearrangement joins TRBV5-1 to TRBJ1-2; 10 nucleotides agree with TRBD1. The CDR3 has 16 amino acids. After removal of 4 bases from V and 7 bases from J, the junction contained 13 bases not matched to a gene. Germline CDR1 is SGHRS and CDR2 is YFSETQ.